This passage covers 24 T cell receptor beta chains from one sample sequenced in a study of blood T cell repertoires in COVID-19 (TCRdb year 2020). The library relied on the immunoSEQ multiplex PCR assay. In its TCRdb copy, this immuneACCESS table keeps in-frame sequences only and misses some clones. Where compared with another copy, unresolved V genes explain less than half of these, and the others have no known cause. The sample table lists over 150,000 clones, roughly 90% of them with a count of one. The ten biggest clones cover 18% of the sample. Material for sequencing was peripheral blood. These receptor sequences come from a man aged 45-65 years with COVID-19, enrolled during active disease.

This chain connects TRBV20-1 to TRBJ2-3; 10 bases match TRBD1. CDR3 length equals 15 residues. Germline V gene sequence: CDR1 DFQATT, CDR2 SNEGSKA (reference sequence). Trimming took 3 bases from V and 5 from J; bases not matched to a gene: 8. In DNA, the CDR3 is TGCAGTGCTAGTCATCCGGGACAGGGGATAGATACGCAGTATTTT. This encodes CSASHPGQGIDTQYF.

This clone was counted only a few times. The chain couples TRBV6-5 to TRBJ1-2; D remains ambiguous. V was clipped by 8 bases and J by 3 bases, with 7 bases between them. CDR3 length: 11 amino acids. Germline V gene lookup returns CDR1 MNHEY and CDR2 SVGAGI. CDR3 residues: CASEDYYGYTF. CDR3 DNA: TGTGCCAGCGAAGACTACTATGGCTACACCTTC.

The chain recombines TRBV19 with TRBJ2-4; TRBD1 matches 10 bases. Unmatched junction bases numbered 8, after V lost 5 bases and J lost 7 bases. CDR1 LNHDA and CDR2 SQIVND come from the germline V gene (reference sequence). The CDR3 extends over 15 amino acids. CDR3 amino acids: CASSVLGTGVNIQYF. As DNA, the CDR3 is TGTGCCAGTAGTGTCCTCGGGACAGGGGTTAACATTCAGTACTTC.

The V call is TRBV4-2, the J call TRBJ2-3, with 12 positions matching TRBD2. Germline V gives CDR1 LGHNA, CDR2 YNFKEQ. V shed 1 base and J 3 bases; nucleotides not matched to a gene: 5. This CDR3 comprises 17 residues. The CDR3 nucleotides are TGTGCCAGCAGCCAAGCCTCTAGCGGGGGGGGTACAGATACGCAGTATTTT. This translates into CASSQASSGGGTDTQYF.

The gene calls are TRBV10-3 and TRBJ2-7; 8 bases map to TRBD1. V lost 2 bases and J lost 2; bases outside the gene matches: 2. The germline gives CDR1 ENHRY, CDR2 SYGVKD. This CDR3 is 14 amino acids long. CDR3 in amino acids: CAISETDRAYEQYF. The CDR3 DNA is TGTGCCATCAGTGAGACGGACAGGGCCTACGAGCAGTACTTC.

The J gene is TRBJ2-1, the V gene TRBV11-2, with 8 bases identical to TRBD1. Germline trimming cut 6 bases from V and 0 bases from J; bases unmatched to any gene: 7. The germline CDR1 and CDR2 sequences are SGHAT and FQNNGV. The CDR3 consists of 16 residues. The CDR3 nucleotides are TGTGCCAGCAGTCGAGACAGGGGAAACTCCTACAATGAGCAGTTCTTC. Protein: CASSRDRGNSYNEQFF.

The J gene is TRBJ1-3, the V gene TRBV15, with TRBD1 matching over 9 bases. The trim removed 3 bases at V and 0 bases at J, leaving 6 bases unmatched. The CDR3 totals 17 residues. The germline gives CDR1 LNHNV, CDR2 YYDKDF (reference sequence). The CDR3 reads CATSSRWGQGSGNTIYF. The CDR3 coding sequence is TGTGCCACCAGCAGTCGATGGGGACAGGGCTCTGGAAACACCATATATTTT.

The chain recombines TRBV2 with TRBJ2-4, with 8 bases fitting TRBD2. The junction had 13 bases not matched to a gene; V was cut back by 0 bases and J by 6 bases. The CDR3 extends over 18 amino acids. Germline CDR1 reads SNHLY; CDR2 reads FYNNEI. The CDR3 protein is CASSEALIPGGPGNIQYF. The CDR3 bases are TGTGCCAGCAGTGAAGCGCTTATCCCGGGGGGGCCTGGAAACATTCAGTACTTC.

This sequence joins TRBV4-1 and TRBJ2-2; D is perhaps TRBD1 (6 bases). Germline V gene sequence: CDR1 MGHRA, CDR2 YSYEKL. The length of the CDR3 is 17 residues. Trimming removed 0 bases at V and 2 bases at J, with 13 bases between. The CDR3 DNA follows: TGCGCCAGCAGCCAAGAACGGAGCAGGGGCAACACCGGGGAGCTGTTTTTT. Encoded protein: CASSQERSRGNTGELFF.

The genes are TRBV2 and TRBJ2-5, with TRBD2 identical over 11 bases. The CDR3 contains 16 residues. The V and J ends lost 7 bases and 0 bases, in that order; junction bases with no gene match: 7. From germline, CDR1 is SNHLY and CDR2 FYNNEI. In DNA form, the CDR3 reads TGTGCCAGCACCCTAGGGACTAGCGGATACCAAGAGACCCAGTACTTC. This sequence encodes CASTLGTSGYQETQYF.

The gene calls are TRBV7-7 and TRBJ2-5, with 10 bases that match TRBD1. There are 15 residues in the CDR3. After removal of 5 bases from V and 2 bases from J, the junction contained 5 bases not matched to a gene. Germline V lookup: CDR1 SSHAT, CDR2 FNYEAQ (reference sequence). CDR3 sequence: CASSTGQGGQETQYF. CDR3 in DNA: TGTGCCAGCAGCACCGGACAGGGGGGTCAAGAGACCCAGTACTTC.

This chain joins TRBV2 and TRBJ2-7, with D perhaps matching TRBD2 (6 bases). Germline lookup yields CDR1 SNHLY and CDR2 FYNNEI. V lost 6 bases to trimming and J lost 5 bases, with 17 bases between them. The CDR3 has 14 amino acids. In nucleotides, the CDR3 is TGTGCCAGCAGCAAACTAGCAAGGGACCACGAGCAGTACTTC. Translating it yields CASSKLARDHEQYF.

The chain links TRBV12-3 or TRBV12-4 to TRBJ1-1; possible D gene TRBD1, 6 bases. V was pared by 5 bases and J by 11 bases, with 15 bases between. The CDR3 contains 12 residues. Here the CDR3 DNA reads TGTGCCAGCAGTCCACTAACAGGGCTCGCTTTCTTT. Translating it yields CASSPLTGLAFF.

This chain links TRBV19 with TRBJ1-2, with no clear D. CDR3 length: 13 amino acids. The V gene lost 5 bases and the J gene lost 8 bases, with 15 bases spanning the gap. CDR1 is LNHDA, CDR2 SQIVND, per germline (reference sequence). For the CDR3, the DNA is TGTGCCAGTAGTGCACAGACCCGGCTCGGCTACACCTTC. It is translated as CASSAQTRLGYTF.

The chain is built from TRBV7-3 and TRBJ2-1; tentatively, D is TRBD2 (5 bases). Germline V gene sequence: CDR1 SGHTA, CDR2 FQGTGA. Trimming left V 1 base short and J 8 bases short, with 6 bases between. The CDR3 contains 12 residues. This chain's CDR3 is CASSLIGDEQFF. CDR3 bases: TGTGCCAGCAGCTTAATCGGGGATGAGCAGTTCTTC.

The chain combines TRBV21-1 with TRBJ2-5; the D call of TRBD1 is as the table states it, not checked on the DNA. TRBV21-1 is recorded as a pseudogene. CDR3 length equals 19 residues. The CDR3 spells CASSKVRGTGSPREETQYF. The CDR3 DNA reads TGTGCCAGCAGCAAAGTCCGGGGGACAGGGAGTCCCCGCGAAGAGACCCAGTACTTC.

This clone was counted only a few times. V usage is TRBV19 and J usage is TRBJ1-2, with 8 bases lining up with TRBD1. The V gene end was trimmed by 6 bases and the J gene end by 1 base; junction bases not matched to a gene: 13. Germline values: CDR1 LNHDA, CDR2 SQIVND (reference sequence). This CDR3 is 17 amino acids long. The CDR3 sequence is CASSLFGTGSINYGYTF. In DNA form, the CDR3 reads TGTGCCAGTAGCTTGTTCGGGACAGGATCGATTAACTATGGCTACACCTTC.

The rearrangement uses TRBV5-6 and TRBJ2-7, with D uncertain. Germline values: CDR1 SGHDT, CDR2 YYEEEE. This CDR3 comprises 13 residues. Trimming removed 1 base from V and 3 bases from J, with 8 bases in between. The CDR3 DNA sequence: TGTGCCAGCAGCTTGTACAGCAACTACGAGCAGTACTTC. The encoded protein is CASSLYSNYEQYF.

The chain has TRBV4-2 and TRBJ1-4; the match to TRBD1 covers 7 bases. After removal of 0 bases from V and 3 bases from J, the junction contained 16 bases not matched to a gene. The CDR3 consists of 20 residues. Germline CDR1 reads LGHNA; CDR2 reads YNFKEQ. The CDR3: CASSQDSTGQWAFANEKLFF. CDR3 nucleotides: TGTGCCAGCAGCCAAGATTCTACGGGACAGTGGGCCTTCGCTAATGAAAAACTGTTTTTT.

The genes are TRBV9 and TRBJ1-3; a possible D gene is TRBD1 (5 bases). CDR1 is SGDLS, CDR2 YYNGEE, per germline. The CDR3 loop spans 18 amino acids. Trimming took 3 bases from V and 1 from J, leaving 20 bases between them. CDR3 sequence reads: CASSGEVSGGVSGNTIYF. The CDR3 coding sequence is TGTGCCAGCAGCGGGGAGGTCAGCGGGGGAGTATCTGGAAACACCATATATTTT.

The CDR3 region is CATSTGLAGGGEQYF. CDR3 nucleotides: TGTGCCACCAGCACCGGACTCGCGGGAGGTGGGGAGCAGTACTTC. The J gene is TRBJ2-7, the V gene TRBV15, with 8 bases that match TRBD2. Germline CDR1 and CDR2: LNHNV and YYDKDF (reference sequence). The CDR3 totals 15 residues. V dropped 4 bases and J dropped 7; count of bases not matched to a gene: 12.

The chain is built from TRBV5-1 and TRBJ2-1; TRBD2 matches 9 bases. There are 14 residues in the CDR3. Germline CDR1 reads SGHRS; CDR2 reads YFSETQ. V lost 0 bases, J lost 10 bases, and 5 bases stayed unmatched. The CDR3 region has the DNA TGCGCCAGCAGCTTGGCCTCTAGCGGGATCGAGCAGTTCTTC. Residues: CASSLASSGIEQFF.

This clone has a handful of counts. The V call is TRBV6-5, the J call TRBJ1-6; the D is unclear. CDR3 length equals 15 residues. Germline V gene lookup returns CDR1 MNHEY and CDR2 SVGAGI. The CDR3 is CVDRMRSSYNSPLHF. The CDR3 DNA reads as TGTGTCGACCGGATGCGGAGCTCCTATAATTCACCCCTCCACTTT.

DNA of the CDR3: TGTGCCAGCAGCCAAGAGGGGCCCCTGGCGGGGGCCACAGATACGCAGTATTTT. Its translation: CASSQEGPLAGATDTQYF. The rearrangement uses TRBV14 and TRBJ2-3; D may be TRBD2 (7 bases). Looked up from germline, CDR1 is SGHDN and CDR2 is FVKESK. This CDR3 is built from 18 residues. Trimming stripped 0 bases from V and 2 bases from J, with 18 bases between.